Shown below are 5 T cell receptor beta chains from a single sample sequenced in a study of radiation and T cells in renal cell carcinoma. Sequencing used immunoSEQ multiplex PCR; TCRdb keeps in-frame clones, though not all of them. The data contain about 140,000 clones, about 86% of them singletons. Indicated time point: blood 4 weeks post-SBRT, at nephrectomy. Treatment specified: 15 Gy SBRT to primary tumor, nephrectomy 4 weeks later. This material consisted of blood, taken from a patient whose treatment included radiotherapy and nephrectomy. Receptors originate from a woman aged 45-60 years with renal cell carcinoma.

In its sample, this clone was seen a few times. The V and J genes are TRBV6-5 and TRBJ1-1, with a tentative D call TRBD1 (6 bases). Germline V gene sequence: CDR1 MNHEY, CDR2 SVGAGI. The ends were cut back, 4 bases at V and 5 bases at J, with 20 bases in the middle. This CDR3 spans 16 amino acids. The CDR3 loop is CASSSPPGVVRTEAFF. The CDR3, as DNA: TGTGCCAGCAGTTCTCCCCCAGGGGTGGTTAGGACTGAAGCTTTCTTT.

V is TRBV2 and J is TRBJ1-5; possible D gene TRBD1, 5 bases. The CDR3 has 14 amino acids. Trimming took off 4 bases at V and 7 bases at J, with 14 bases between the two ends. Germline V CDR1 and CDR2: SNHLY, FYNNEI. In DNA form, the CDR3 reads TGTGCCAGCAGTGCACGGGGGACCGCCCAGCCCCAGCATTTT. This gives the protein CASSARGTAQPQHF. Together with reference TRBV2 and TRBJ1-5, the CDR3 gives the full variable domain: EPEVTQTPSHQVTQMGQEVILRCVPISNHLYFYWYRQILGQKVEFLVSFYNNEISEKSEIFDDQFSVERPDGSNFTLKIRSTKLEDSAMYFCASSARGTAQPQHFGDGTRLSIL.

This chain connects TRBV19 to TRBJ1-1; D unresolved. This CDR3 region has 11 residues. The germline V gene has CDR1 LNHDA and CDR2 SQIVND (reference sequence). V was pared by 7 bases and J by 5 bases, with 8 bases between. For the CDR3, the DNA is TGTGCCAGTAACGGGTATACTGAAGCTTTCTTT. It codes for CASNGYTEAFF.

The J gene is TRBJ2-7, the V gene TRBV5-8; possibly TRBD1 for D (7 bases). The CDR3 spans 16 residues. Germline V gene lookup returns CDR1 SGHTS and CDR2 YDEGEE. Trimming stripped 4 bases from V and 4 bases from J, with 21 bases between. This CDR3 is CASSLGGQGGLYEQYF. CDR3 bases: TGTGCCAGCAGCCTAGGCGGGCAGGGGGGTCTGTACGAGCAGTACTTC.

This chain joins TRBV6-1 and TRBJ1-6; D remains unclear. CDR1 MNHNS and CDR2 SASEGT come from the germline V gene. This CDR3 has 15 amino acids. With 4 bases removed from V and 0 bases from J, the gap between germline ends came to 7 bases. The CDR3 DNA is TGTGCCAGCAGTGCCGAAAGCTCCTATAATTCACCCCTCCACTTT. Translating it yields CASSAESSYNSPLHF.